Detailed here is one TCR beta chain. The data are from a study of blood T cell repertoires in COVID-19. The table came from immunoSEQ multiplex PCR; TCRdb's copy has only in-frame clones and leaves some out. The sample lists about 190,000 clones, roughly nine tenths seen once, with about 1.1% in the top ten. The CDR3 runs to 16 residues. The germline CDR1 and CDR2 sequences are LGHDT and YNNKEL (reference sequence). The junction had 8 bases not matched to a gene; V was cut back by 4 bases and J by 3 bases. Sequencing was performed on peripheral blood. This TCR derives from a man aged 25-40 years with acute or convalescent COVID-19. This chain uses TRBV3-1 (or the pseudogene TRBV3-2) with TRBJ1-1, with 10 bases that match TRBD1. The CDR3 DNA reads TGTGCCAGCAGCCCCCGGGACAGGGGATCGGACACTGAAGCTTTCTTT. It is translated as CASSPRDRGSDTEAFF.